This entry features one T cell receptor beta chain sequence. Its antigen is undetermined. This sample is part of a study of T cell responses to AZD1222 COVID-19 vaccine. Study conclusions and caveats: The donor cohort was predominantly white British with a female majority, and clonal diversity may have been underestimated.

CDR3 size: 14 residues. Looked up from germline, CDR1 is SGHTA and CDR2 is FQGNSA. The V end lost 3 bases, the J end lost 0 bases, and 9 bases lay between the germline ends. Generated by immunoSEQ multiplex PCR, the TCRdb table keeps only in-frame clones and is missing some. The sample holds about 140,000 clones, 70% to 90% seen once. The chain joins TRBV7-2 to TRBJ2-7; the D gene is possibly TRBD2 (6 bases). The origin of this receptor is an adult in good health. The material was peripheral blood, obtained on day 0 of AZD1222 vaccination. In DNA form, the CDR3 reads TGTGCCAGCAGCTTGGAGGGATACTCCTACGAGCAGTACTTC. As protein: CASSLEGYSYEQYF.